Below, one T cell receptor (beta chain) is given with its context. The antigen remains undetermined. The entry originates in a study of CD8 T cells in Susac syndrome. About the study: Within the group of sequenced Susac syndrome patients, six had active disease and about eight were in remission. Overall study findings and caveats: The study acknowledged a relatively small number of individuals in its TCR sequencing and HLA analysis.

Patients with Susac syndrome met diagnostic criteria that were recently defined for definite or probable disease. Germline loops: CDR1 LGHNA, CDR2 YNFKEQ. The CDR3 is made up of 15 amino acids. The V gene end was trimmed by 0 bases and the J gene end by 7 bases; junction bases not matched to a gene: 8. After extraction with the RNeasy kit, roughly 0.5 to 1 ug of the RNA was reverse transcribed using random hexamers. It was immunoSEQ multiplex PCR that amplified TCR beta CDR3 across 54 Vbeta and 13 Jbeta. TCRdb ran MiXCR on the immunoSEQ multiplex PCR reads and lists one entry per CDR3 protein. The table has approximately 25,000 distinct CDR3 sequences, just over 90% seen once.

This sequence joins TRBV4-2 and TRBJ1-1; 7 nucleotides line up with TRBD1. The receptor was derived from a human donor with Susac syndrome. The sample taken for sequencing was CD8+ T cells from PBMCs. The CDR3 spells CASSQDLTGMGEAFF. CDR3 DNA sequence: TGTGCCAGCAGCCAAGATTTGACAGGGATGGGTGAAGCTTTCTTT.